This TCR beta chain was found in a study of identical twins. For this clonotype: Its antigen remains unidentified.

In TCRdb, the 5' RACE reads were re-called with MiXCR into one record per CDR3 protein. The sample comprises about 190,000 distinct CDR3 sequences, more than 15% of which are singletons, and less than 45% rests with the top ten. Overall study findings and caveats: Out-of-frame alpha sequences shared by twins were enriched for low generation probability.

These same data were also listed under a study on T cells expressing NK-cell markers. That source reports: Sequencing of TCR beta repertoires drew on sorted CD3+CD56+NKG2C+, CD3+CD56+NKG2C- and CD3+CD56-NKG2C+ T cells.

The TCR originated in a woman between 18 and 29 years old in good health. The specimen sequenced was CD8+ T cells sorted from blood.

The CDR3 is CASSPGQVISFGYGYTF. Here the CDR3 DNA reads TGTGCCAGCAGCCCGGGACAGGTTATAAGTTTTGGCTATGGCTACACCTTC. This chain uses TRBV9 with TRBJ1-2; 8 nucleotides line up with TRBD1. The CDR3 is made up of 17 amino acids. Unmatched junction bases numbered 15, after V lost 4 bases and J lost 4 bases. CDR1 is SGDLS, CDR2 YYNGEE, per germline. The complete variable domain, with remaining parts taken from reference TRBV9 and TRBJ1-2, reads DSGVTQTPKHLITATGQRVTLRCSPRSGDLSVYWYQQSLDQGLQFLIQYYNGEERAKGNILERFSAQQFPDLHSELNLSSLELGDSALYFCASSPGQVISFGYGYTFGSGTRLTVV.